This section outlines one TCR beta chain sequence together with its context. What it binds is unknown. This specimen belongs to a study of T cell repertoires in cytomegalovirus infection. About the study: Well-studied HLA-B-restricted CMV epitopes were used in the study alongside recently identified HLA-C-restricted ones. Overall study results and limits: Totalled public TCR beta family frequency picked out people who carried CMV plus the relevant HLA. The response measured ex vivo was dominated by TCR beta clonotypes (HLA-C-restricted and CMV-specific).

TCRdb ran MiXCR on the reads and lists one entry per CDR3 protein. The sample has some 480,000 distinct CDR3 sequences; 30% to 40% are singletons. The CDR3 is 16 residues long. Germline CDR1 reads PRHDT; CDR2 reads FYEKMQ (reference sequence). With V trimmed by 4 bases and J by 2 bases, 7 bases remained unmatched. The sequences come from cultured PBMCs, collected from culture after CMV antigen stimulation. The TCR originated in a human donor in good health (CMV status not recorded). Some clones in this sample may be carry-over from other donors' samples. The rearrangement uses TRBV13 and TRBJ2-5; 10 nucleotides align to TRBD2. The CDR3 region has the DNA TGTGCCAGCAGCTCCTGGGGACTAGCGAGACAAGAGACCCAGTACTTC. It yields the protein CASSSWGLARQETQYF.